The rows below give T cell receptor beta chains drawn from one sample of a study of identical twins. TCRdb re-called the 5' RACE reads with MiXCR, one entry per CDR3 protein. The sample has fewer than 250,000 distinct CDR3 sequences, approximately 7.3% seen once. The data also belong to a second study, concerning yellow fever vaccine responses in identical twins.

The sample comprised CD8+ T cells sorted from blood. The origin of the receptors is a young woman in good health. CDR3s include the opening cysteine and the closing phenylalanine or tryptophan. The order of the fields is D gene, clone size, V gene, J gene, CDR3 DNA, CDR3 protein. The D gene is left open where the match is weak. Only some rows state a clone size, as once, few, many or a class for expanded clones.

d_call: NA
clone_size: many
v_call: TRBV11-2
j_call: TRBJ2-3
cdr3_nt: TGTGCCAGCAGCTTAGATCTCCCAGATACGCAGTATTTT
cdr3_aa: CASSLDLPDTQYF

d_call: TRBD2
clone_size: many
v_call: TRBV27
j_call: TRBJ2-1
cdr3_nt: TGTGCCAGCAGTTTACCCCTAGCGGGAGTCAATGAGCAGTTCTTC
cdr3_aa: CASSLPLAGVNEQFF

d_call: NA
clone_size: many
v_call: TRBV4-1
j_call: TRBJ1-1
cdr3_nt: TGCGCCAGCAGCCAAAGTCCCACTGAAGCTTTCTTT
cdr3_aa: CASSQSPTEAFF

d_call: NA
clone_size: NA
v_call: TRBV4-1
j_call: TRBJ1-1
cdr3_nt: TGCGCCAGCAGCCACGGGACGGTGAACACTGAAGCTTTCTTT
cdr3_aa: CASSHGTVNTEAFF

d_call: NA
clone_size: few
v_call: TRBV11-3
j_call: TRBJ2-1
cdr3_nt: TGTGCCAGCAGCTCCGAACAATGGAATGAGCAGTTCTTC
cdr3_aa: CASSSEQWNEQFF

d_call: NA
clone_size: few
v_call: TRBV27
j_call: TRBJ2-3
cdr3_nt: TGTGCCAGCAGTTTATTCTGGAGCAGGGGAGATACGCAGTATTTT
cdr3_aa: CASSLFWSRGDTQYF

d_call: NA
clone_size: few
v_call: TRBV6-1
j_call: TRBJ2-1
cdr3_nt: TGTGCCAGCAGTGAAGTGTATACACCACCGCCTTGGAATGAGCAGTTCTTC
cdr3_aa: CASSEVYTPPPWNEQFF

d_call: NA
clone_size: many
v_call: TRBV7-6
j_call: TRBJ1-2
cdr3_nt: TGTGCCAGCAGCTTAGTTCCGTCAGTAGGATATGGCTACACCTTC
cdr3_aa: CASSLVPSVGYGYTF

d_call: TRBD1
clone_size: NA
v_call: TRBV7-9
j_call: TRBJ1-4
cdr3_nt: TGTGCCAGCAGTCGGGCGGACAGGGGACGTGAAAAACTGTTTTTT
cdr3_aa: CASSRADRGREKLFF

d_call: NA
clone_size: few
v_call: TRBV5-4
j_call: TRBJ2-2
cdr3_nt: TGTGCCAGCAGCTTGGGGGAGAACACCGGGGAGCTGTTTTTT
cdr3_aa: CASSLGENTGELFF

d_call: TRBD1
clone_size: NA
v_call: TRBV6-4
j_call: TRBJ2-3
cdr3_nt: TGTGCCAGCAGTGACTCGACAGGGGGCCGCGATACGCAGTATTTT
cdr3_aa: CASSDSTGGRDTQYF

d_call: NA
clone_size: many
v_call: TRBV4-1
j_call: TRBJ2-1
cdr3_nt: TGCGCCAGCAGCCAACCAGACAGCCTCTACAATGAGCAGTTCTTC
cdr3_aa: CASSQPDSLYNEQFF

d_call: NA
clone_size: few
v_call: TRBV28
j_call: TRBJ2-7
cdr3_nt: TGTGCCAGCAGTTTAGGGACACGAAACCACTACGAGCAGTACTTC
cdr3_aa: CASSLGTRNHYEQYF

d_call: TRBD1
clone_size: few
v_call: TRBV6-5
j_call: TRBJ2-5
cdr3_nt: TGTGCCAGCAGTTACACGGGACAGCAAGAGACCCAGTACTTC
cdr3_aa: CASSYTGQQETQYF

d_call: NA
clone_size: many
v_call: TRBV4-2
j_call: TRBJ2-7
cdr3_nt: TGTGCCAGCAGCCAAGGAGGACAGTCCTACGAGCAGTACTTC
cdr3_aa: CASSQGGQSYEQYF

d_call: NA
clone_size: NA
v_call: TRBV28
j_call: TRBJ2-2
cdr3_nt: TGTGCCAGCAAACCGCAGGGTTTCGAGACCGGGGAGCTGTTTTTT
cdr3_aa: CASKPQGFETGELFF

d_call: NA
clone_size: many
v_call: TRBV7-8
j_call: TRBJ2-5
cdr3_nt: TGTGCCAGCAGCTTAGCGGTCACCCAAGAGACCCAGTACTTC
cdr3_aa: CASSLAVTQETQYF

d_call: TRBD2
clone_size: many
v_call: TRBV11-2
j_call: TRBJ2-3
cdr3_nt: TGTGCCAGCAGCTTAGGAGGAGATAATGGACTAGCGGCAACTGACACAGATACGCAGTATTTT
cdr3_aa: CASSLGGDNGLAATDTDTQYF

d_call: NA
clone_size: NA
v_call: TRBV15
j_call: TRBJ2-1
cdr3_nt: TGTGCCACCAGCAGTGGACACAGCTCCTACAATGAGCAGTTCTTC
cdr3_aa: CATSSGHSSYNEQFF

d_call: NA
clone_size: NA
v_call: TRBV20-1
j_call: TRBJ2-1
cdr3_nt: TGCAGTGCTAGAGCCCGACCCGCGGGGGCATACAATGAGCAGTTCTTC
cdr3_aa: CSARARPAGAYNEQFF

d_call: NA
clone_size: NA
v_call: TRBV28
j_call: TRBJ1-5
cdr3_nt: TGTGCCAGCAGTTTCCAGGGCAGGCAGCCCCAGCATTTT
cdr3_aa: CASSFQGRQPQHF

d_call: TRBD2
clone_size: NA
v_call: TRBV12-3/TRBV12-4
j_call: TRBJ2-2
cdr3_nt: TGTGCCAGCAGAACCAATCCGGGACTAGCGGTCCCCTGGGAGCTGTTTTTT
cdr3_aa: CASRTNPGLAVPWELFF